The next 20 T cell receptor beta chains were all read from a single sample in a study of vaccination and CD4 T cells after COVID-19. Cultured CD4+ T cell DNA underwent sequencing with the Oncomine TCR Beta short-read assay. TCRdb reanalysed the PCR reads using MiXCR and keeps one entry per CDR3 protein. The profile covers roughly 16,000 distinct CDR3 sequences, with approximately 50% appearing a single time and about 30% taken by the ten largest. Sample treatment: roughly ten-day PBMC culture with coronavirus spike peptide pools or control peptides (ViraFEST assay). No antigen has been assigned to these receptors. The material sequenced was cultured CD4+ T cells from blood, taken after SARS-CoV-2 vaccination. The receptor source for this set is a human donor with COVID-19.

The table lists this clonotype with a few counts. The chain links TRBV24-1 to TRBJ2-2; D uncertain. Trimming cost V 6 bases and J 4 bases, with 11 bases left between them. Germline CDR1 KGHDR, CDR2 SFDVKD. The CDR3 sequence is 14 residues long. This CDR3 reads CATSPGGGTGELFF. The CDR3, as DNA: TGTGCCACCAGTCCGGGTGGCGGCACCGGGGAGCTGTTTTTT.

The chain couples TRBV29-1 to TRBJ2-2, with 8 bases identical to TRBD1. V gave up 4 bases and J gave up 0 bases; unmatched junction bases: 10. This CDR3 contains 17 residues. CDR1 is SQVTM and CDR2 is ANQGSEA in the germline V gene. The DNA for the CDR3 is TGCAGCGTTGCCGACAGGGGTTCTGACGCGAACACCGGGGAGCTGTTTTTT. This translates into CSVADRGSDANTGELFF.

The V and J genes are TRBV20-1 and TRBJ2-7; D may match TRBD1 or TRBD2 (5 bases each). CDR1 DFQATT and CDR2 SNEGSKA come from the germline V gene (reference sequence). Trimming took 8 bases from V and 7 from J, leaving 15 bases between them. This CDR3 comprises 11 residues. In DNA form, the CDR3 reads TGCAGTTTGGGCAGGGCGGGTGAGCAGTACTTC. This codes for CSLGRAGEQYF.

This clonotype came up once. The chain employs TRBV20-1 and TRBJ2-1; perhaps TRBD2 as D (6 bases). Germline V CDR1 and CDR2: DFQATT, SNEGSKA (reference sequence). V was shortened by 6 bases and J by 5 bases, with 14 bases between the two germline ends. This CDR3 comprises 13 residues. CDR3 protein: CSATGGWDNEQFF. The DNA of the CDR3 is TGCAGTGCCACCGGAGGGTGGGACAATGAGCAGTTCTTC.

The chain couples TRBV7-8 to TRBJ2-1, with TRBD2 identical over 8 bases. From germline, CDR1 is SGHVS and CDR2 FQNEAQ. The CDR3 runs 16 residues. J was trimmed by 9 bases and V by 2 bases; bases with no gene match: 12. The CDR3 region has the DNA TGTGCCAGCAGCTTATTTGGTGACGGGGGGGCCCGTGAGCAGTTCTTC. This gives the protein CASSLFGDGGAREQFF.

This rearrangement joins TRBV28 to TRBJ1-2; 10 positions match TRBD1. Germline lookup yields CDR1 MDHEN and CDR2 SYDVKM. After removal of 8 bases from V and 7 bases from J, the junction contained 1 base not matched to a gene. The CDR3 sequence is 11 residues long. CDR3 DNA sequence: TGTGCCAGCGACAGGGGGCCTGGCTACACCTTC. The encoded protein is CASDRGPGYTF.

The V call is TRBV5-1, the J call TRBJ1-1; maybe TRBD1 (6 bases). The V end lost 4 bases, the J end lost 1 base, and 8 bases lay between the germline ends. The CDR3 is 13 residues long. CDR1 and CDR2 (germline): SGHRS, YFSETQ. The CDR3 here is CASSQDRNTEAFF. The CDR3 DNA sequence: TGCGCCAGCAGCCAGGACAGGAACACTGAAGCTTTCTTT.

The CDR3 spells CAIEREQPYNEQFF. The CDR3, as DNA: TGTGCCATCGAGAGGGAACAACCCTACAATGAGCAGTTCTTC. The chain couples TRBV28 to TRBJ2-1; possible D gene TRBD2, 5 bases. Germline V gene sequence: CDR1 MDHEN, CDR2 SYDVKM. V lost 10 bases to trimming and J lost 2 bases, with 15 bases between them. The CDR3 length is 14 residues.

The rearrangement joins TRBV28 to TRBJ1-2; a possible D gene is TRBD1 (6 bases). The CDR3 sequence is 13 residues long. CDR1 MDHEN and CDR2 SYDVKM come from the germline V gene. V lost 2 bases, J lost 7 bases, and 11 bases lay in between. CDR3 in amino acids: CASSLGQGLGYTF. In DNA, the CDR3 is TGTGCCAGCAGTTTAGGCCAGGGGCTTGGCTACACCTTC.

This clonotype showed up just a few times. The chain carries TRBV5-8 and TRBJ1-5, with D hard to call. V was cut by 5 bases and J by 9 bases, with 18 bases left in between. The CDR3 extends over 14 amino acids. The germline CDR1 and CDR2 sequences are SGHTS and YDEGEE. The CDR3 DNA reads TGTGCCAGCAGTACAAACGTTAAACAAGGGCCCCAGCATTTT. This gives the protein CASSTNVKQGPQHF.

This clonotype was seen only a few times. The chain is built from TRBV6-1 and TRBJ2-2; 9 bases map to TRBD1. Trimming at V came to 4 bases and at J to 6 bases, leaving 9 bases not matched to a gene. This CDR3 comprises 16 residues. Germline CDR1 reads MNHNS; CDR2 reads SASEGT. CDR3 region: CASSALPGQGPGELFF. Here the CDR3 DNA reads TGTGCCAGCAGTGCACTACCGGGACAGGGCCCCGGGGAGCTGTTTTTT.

The chain has TRBV18 and TRBJ2-7; a possible D gene is TRBD1 (5 bases). Between the trimmed V and J ends, which lost 6 bases and 3 bases, there was a span of 15 bases. Germline CDR1 and CDR2: KGHSH and LQKENI. CDR3 size: 14 residues. In nucleotides, the CDR3 is TGTGCCAGCTCTCAAAAGGACAAGAACTACGAGCAGTACTTC. Its protein is CASSQKDKNYEQYF.

The chain employs TRBV19 and TRBJ2-2; D remains ambiguous. V lost 0 bases to trimming and J lost 4 bases, with 12 bases between them. Germline CDR1 reads LNHDA; CDR2 reads SQIVND (reference sequence). CDR3 size: 16 residues. The CDR3 region has the DNA TGTGCCAGTAGTATAGAGCGACGGGCGACCACCGGGGAGCTGTTTTTT. It translates to CASSIERRATTGELFF. The full variable domain, with the rest looked up from reference TRBV19 and TRBJ2-2, is DGGITQSPKYLFRKEGQNVTLSCEQNLNHDAMYWYRQDPGQGLRLIYYSQIVNDFQKGDIAEGYSVSREKKESFPLTVTSAQKNPTAFYLCASSIERRATTGELFFGEGSRLTVL.

The chain carries TRBV28 and TRBJ1-2; possible D gene TRBD1, 5 bases. In germline, CDR1 is MDHEN, CDR2 SYDVKM. The CDR3 is 14 residues long. V was trimmed by 7 bases and J by 5 bases, leaving 17 bases between them. CDR3 residues: CASNGETAAYGYTF. CDR3 bases: TGTGCCAGCAACGGTGAGACAGCGGCTTATGGCTACACCTTC.

V and J are TRBV20-1 and TRBJ2-1, with TRBD2 matching over 9 bases. In germline, CDR1 is DFQATT, CDR2 SNEGSKA (reference sequence). Trimming at V came to 3 bases and at J to 4 bases, leaving 13 bases not matched to a gene. There are 17 residues in the CDR3. Written as DNA, the CDR3 is TGCAGTGCTAGGGACCTGGGTGGGAGCGGGGGGTACAATGAGCAGTTCTTC. Encoded protein: CSARDLGGSGGYNEQFF.

This clonotype has more than one count but fewer than ten. In DNA, the CDR3 is TGTGCCAGTAGTATACCGGGGACGGTTAACTATGGCTACACCTTC. Translation gives CASSIPGTVNYGYTF. J is TRBJ1-2 and V is TRBV19; the D gene is possibly TRBD1 (5 bases). Trimming pared 2 bases from V and 1 base from J, leaving 11 bases between. CDR1 is LNHDA and CDR2 is SQIVND in the germline V gene (reference sequence). The CDR3 has 15 residues.

This clonotype was detected a few times. The rearrangement joins TRBV7-2 to TRBJ2-5, with 7 bases lining up with TRBD2. The J segment lost 1 base and the V segment lost 3 bases, leaving 8 bases of the junction unmatched. From germline, CDR1 is SGHTA and CDR2 FQGNSA. The CDR3 consists of 16 residues. CDR3 nucleotide sequence: TGTGCCAGCAGCTTGGTGCGGGGGAACACCCAAGAGACCCAGTACTTC. It codes for CASSLVRGNTQETQYF. Full variable domain (rest looked up from reference TRBV7-2 and TRBJ2-5): GAGVSQSPSNKVTEKGKDVELRCDPISGHTALYWYRQSLGQGLEFLIYFQGNSAPDKSGLPSDRFSAERTGGSVSTLTIQRTQQEDSAVYLCASSLVRGNTQETQYFGPGTRLLVL.

In DNA, the CDR3 is TGCAGTGCTCGTAAGCGGGGAGACACAGATACGCAGTATTTT. It translates to CSARKRGDTDTQYF. The genes are TRBV20-1 and TRBJ2-3; 7 nucleotides agree with TRBD2. Germline V gene lookup returns CDR1 DFQATT and CDR2 SNEGSKA (reference sequence). The CDR3 runs 14 residues. Losses at the gene ends were 5 bases for V and 2 bases for J; bases not matched to a gene: 7.

The V call is TRBV6-5, the J call TRBJ1-1, with D tentatively TRBD1 (5 bases). The CDR3 has 15 residues. Trimming removed 4 bases from V and 1 base from J, with 13 bases in between. CDR1 and CDR2 (germline): MNHEY, SVGAGI. The CDR3 bases are TGTGCCAGCAGTTGGTCCCCAGGGACGAACACTGAAGCTTTCTTT. It specifies CASSWSPGTNTEAFF.

The V call is TRBV2, the J call TRBJ1-3; tentatively, D is TRBD1 (6 bases). This CDR3 has 14 amino acids. Germline V gene sequence: CDR1 SNHLY, CDR2 FYNNEI. V dropped 4 bases and J dropped 1 base, with 8 bases sitting between them. The CDR3 loop reads CASSAGESGNTIYF. The CDR3 DNA reads as TGTGCCAGCAGTGCAGGGGAGTCTGGAAACACCATATATTTT.